This T cell receptor (beta chain) was recorded in a study of T cells in Graves' hyperthyroidism and ophthalmopathy (dated by TCRdb to the late 2010s). In terms of the full investigation: Peripheral blood samples were taken at the time of initial diagnosis, prior to any treatment. To identify distinguishing TCR V-J signatures, a discovery cohort of around 100 patients was used, comprising under 45 with Graves' ophthalmopathy and under 60 with stable Graves' hyperthyroidism. Whether ophthalmopathy could be predicted prospectively was tested in an independent validation cohort made up of roughly 19 hyperthyroidism patients plus 17 patients who later progressed to ophthalmopathy. For training and testing, the approximately 92 patients in the discovery cohort were randomly divided in a 7:3 ratio. The study also compared thyroid tissue and blood T-cell repertoires from more than 5 Graves' hyperthyroidism patients. Once sampling was done, hyperthyroidism patients were given methimazole at a starting dose of 30 mg daily, whereas ophthalmopathy patients were given high-dose intravenous methylprednisolone. TCR Vbeta CDR3 sequencing of approximately 140 peripheral blood samples (roughly 43 ophthalmopathy, about 74 hyperthyroidism and some 17 progressor patients) is reported in the paper.

Amplification of TCR beta CDR3 regions was carried out from RNA transcripts. The TCR CDR3 was subjected to a first round of RT-PCR using the HTBI primer set and the Qiagen OneStep RT-PCR kit. Libraries were constructed in a second round of multiplex PCR, after which size selection and purification were carried out. Sequencing of the libraries was done on an Illumina HiSeq2000 using paired-end 100 bp reads. From the authors' description of their analysis: SOAPnuke was used to process the raw data, with reads discarded if the reads contained adapters or uncalled bases, had a mean Phred below 15, or lacked an exact constant-primer or identifier match. High-quality paired reads were merged using COPE v1.2.5, and each unique nucleotide sequence was defined as a clonotype. Clonotypes were aligned to IMGT TRBV, TRBD and TRBJ reference segments using MiTCR v1.1. The analysis was restricted to V-J combinations with a frequency above 0.0001, which together covered 99.2% of the repertoires. A TCS score was defined as the ratio of F50 (clonal expansion) to E x V (chaos), with BLOSUM62-based TCRdist applied between CDR3 peptides within each V-J. Welch's t-statistics and random forest reduced just over 500 V-J features to 13, which were used in a naive Bayes classifier (R e1071). TCRdb ran its own pipeline on the public reads, namely fastp trimming at Q25 and MiXCR clone calling, and kept in-frame beta chains. Rows are unified per CDR3 protein, each entry keeping the most common DNA and genes. The V and J calls follow TCRdb's processing rather than the paper's. This sample is represented by fewer than 850,000 distinct CDR3 sequences; 17% of them were singletons. The top ten hold 15% to 19% of the sample.

Paper-wide results and their limitations: During validation, the model predicted progression to ophthalmopathy a median of approximately 7 months ahead of onset, with around 71% sensitivity and more than 72% specificity. No statistical method was used to set the sample size in advance, and investigators knew the group allocation. Most expanded thyroid clonotypes (frequency above 0.001) were also detected in blood, suggesting blood repertoires may reflect thyroid immune responses. A model built on a 13 V-J signature distinguished ophthalmopathy from stable hyperthyroidism, reaching 85% to 90% sensitivity and about 81% specificity in cross-validation and 80%/75% in testing.

This clonotype was observed a few times. Its binding antigen is unknown. A much larger clone differs by one base, so this may be a read error. Stable Graves' hyperthyroidism was defined as the absence of progression to ophthalmopathy over 18 months of follow-up. Hyperthyroidism patients were newly diagnosed, with disease duration under 2 months, and aged 18 to 65 years. The study excluded patients with uncontrolled infections, other autoimmune diseases, pregnancy or lactation. Diagnoses were based on clinical symptoms, serum thyroxine and TRAb, thyroid ultrasound and orbital computed tomography. PBMCs were separated from under 11 ml of fresh peripheral blood using Ficoll-Paque density gradient centrifugation. Trizol reagent was used to extract total RNA, and RNA quality was then checked on an Agilent 2100 Bioanalyzer. The clonotype was recovered from a middle-aged man with Graves' hyperthyroidism. Sequences were obtained from blood.

CDR3 loop: CASSAMTSGSSYEQYF. Here is the DNA: TGTGCCAGCAGCGCAATGACTAGCGGGAGTAGTTACGAGCAGTACTTC. The rearranged segments are TRBV11-2 and TRBJ2-7; a stretch of 12 junction bases matches TRBD2. CDR1 SGHAT and CDR2 FQNNGV are derived from the germline V gene. The CDR3 numbers 16 residues from cysteine through phenylalanine. Only CDR3 DNA remains: 48 bases, in frame from the first base. Unmatched junction bases come to 9, with V trimmed by 5 bases and J by 4 bases.